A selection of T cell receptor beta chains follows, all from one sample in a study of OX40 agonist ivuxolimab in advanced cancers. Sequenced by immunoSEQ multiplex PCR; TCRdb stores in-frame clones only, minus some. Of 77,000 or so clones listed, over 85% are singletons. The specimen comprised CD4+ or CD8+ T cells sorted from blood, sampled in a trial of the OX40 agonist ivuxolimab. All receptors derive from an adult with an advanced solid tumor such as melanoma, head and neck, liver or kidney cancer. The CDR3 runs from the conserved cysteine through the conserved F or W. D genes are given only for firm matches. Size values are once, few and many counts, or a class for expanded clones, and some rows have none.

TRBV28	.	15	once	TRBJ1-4	CATNPPGELNEKLFF	TGTGCCACCAACCCCCCCGGGGAGTTAAATGAAAAACTGTTTTTT
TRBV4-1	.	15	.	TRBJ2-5	CASSQVGGYQETQYF	TGCGCCAGCAGCCAAGTTGGGGGCTACCAAGAGACCCAGTACTTC
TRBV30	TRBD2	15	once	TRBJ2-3	CAWDSGLAGVYTQYF	TGTGCCTGGGACTCGGGACTAGCGGGAGTATATACGCAGTATTTT
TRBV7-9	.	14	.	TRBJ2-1	CASSFGADANEQFF	TGTGCCAGCAGCTTCGGGGCAGACGCAAATGAGCAGTTCTTC
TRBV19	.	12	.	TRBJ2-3	CASSISWDTQYF	TGTGCCAGTAGTATCTCCTGGGATACGCAGTATTTT
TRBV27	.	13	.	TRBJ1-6	CASSYQGNSPLHF	TGTGCCAGCAGTTACCAGGGGAATTCACCCCTCCACTTT
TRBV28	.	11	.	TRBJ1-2	CASSTYYGYTF	TGTGCCAGCAGTACCTACTATGGCTACACCTTC
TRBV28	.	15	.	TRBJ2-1	CASSLGGGGGGEQFF	TGTGCCAGCAGCCTAGGGGGTGGGGGAGGAGGCGAGCAGTTCTTC
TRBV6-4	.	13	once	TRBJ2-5	CASIMGGQETQYF	TGTGCCAGCATTATGGGTGGGCAAGAGACCCAGTACTTC
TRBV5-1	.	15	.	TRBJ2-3	CASSSLRDGGDTQYF	TGCGCCAGCAGCTCCTTACGGGACGGGGGAGATACGCAGTATTTT
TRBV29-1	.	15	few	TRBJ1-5	CSVVVGGVINQPQHF	TGCAGCGTTGTCGTAGGGGGAGTAATAAATCAGCCCCAGCATTTT
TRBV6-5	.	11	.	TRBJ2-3	CASSYSDTQYF	TGTGCCAGCAGTTATTCAGATACGCAGTATTTT
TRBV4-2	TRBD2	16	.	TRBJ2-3	CASSQVAGGATDTQYF	TGTGCCAGCAGCCAAGTAGCGGGGGGAGCCACAGATACGCAGTATTTT
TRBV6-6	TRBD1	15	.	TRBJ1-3	CASSAGQAAGNTIYF	TGTGCCAGCAGTGCTGGACAGGCAGCTGGAAACACCATATATTTT
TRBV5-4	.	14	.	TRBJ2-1	CASSFGGAFNEQFF	TGTGCCAGCAGCTTTGGGGGCGCCTTCAATGAGCAGTTCTTC
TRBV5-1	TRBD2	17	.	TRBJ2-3	CASSLAPLAGETDTQYF	TGCGCCAGCAGCTTGGCTCCACTAGCGGGAGAGACAGATACGCAGTATTTT
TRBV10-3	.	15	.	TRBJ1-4	CAISEDAVNNEKLFF	TGTGCCATCAGTGAGGACGCAGTGAATAATGAAAAACTGTTTTTT
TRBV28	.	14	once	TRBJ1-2	CASSLADPYYGYTF	TGTGCCAGCAGTCTCGCGGACCCATACTATGGCTACACCTTC
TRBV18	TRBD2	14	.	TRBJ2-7	CASSPLAGVGEQYF	TGTGCCAGCTCACCACTAGCGGGAGTTGGCGAGCAGTACTTC
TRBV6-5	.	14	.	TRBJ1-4	CASSYGGGGEKLFF	TGTGCCAGCAGTTACGGGGGTGGAGGGGAAAAACTGTTTTTT
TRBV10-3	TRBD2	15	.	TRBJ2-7	CAISEGTGGRYEQYF	TGTGCCATCAGTGAGGGGACGGGGGGGAGGTACGAGCAGTACTTC
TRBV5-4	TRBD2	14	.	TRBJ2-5	CASSIGGAGETQYF	TGTGCCAGCAGCATCGGGGGGGCCGGTGAGACCCAGTACTTC
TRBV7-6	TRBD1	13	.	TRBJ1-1	CASSFGTATEAFF	TGTGCCAGCAGCTTTGGGACAGCCACTGAAGCTTTCTTT
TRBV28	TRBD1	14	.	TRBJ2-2	CASRTGAQPGELFF	TGTGCCAGCAGGACAGGGGCTCAGCCCGGGGAGCTGTTTTTT
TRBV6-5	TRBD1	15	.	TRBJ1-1	CASSKYDQGGTEAFF	TGTGCCAGCAGCAAGTACGATCAGGGGGGAACTGAAGCTTTCTTT
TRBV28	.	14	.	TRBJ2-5	CASSFAQVQETQYF	TGTGCCAGCAGTTTTGCGCAGGTCCAAGAGACCCAGTACTTC
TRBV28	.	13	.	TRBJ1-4	CASSPATNEKLFF	TGTGCCAGCAGTCCCGCAACTAATGAAAAACTGTTTTTT
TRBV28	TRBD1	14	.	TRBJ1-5	CASRGQGVVQPQHF	TGTGCCAGCAGGGGACAGGGGGTTGTTCAGCCCCAGCATTTT
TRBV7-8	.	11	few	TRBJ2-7	CASSLYYEQYF	TGTGCCAGCAGCCTTTACTACGAGCAGTACTTC
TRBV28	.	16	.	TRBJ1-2	CASRPPGATLDYGYTF	TGTGCCAGCAGGCCCCCGGGGGCGACCTTGGACTATGGCTACACCTTC
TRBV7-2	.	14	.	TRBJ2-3	CASKRREGTDTQYF	TGTGCCAGCAAACGGAGGGAAGGCACAGATACGCAGTATTTT
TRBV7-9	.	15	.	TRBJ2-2	CASSLAGANTGELFF	TGTGCCAGCAGCTTAGCAGGGGCAAACACCGGGGAGCTGTTTTTT
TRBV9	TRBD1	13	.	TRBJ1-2	CASSGQGAYGYTF	TGTGCCAGCAGCGGACAGGGGGCCTATGGCTACACCTTC
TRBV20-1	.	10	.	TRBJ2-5	CSAGSETQYF	TGCAGTGCTGGGTCCGAGACCCAGTACTTC
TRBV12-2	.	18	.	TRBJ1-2	CASRLGSKFRTLYYGYTF	TGTGCAAGTCGCTTAGGGAGCAAATTCCGGACGTTATACTATGGCTACACCTTC
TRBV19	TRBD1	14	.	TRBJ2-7	CASKRTGQAYEQYF	TGTGCCAGTAAAAGGACAGGGCAAGCCTACGAGCAGTACTTC
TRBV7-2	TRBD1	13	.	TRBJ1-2	CASSLDGQVYYTF	TGTGCCAGCAGCTTAGATGGACAGGTCTACTACACCTTC